The clone carrying this T cell receptor (beta chain) was seen only once. Its antigen is not identified. The data stem from a study of blood T cells in healthy people across ages. General observations from the study: Versus aged donors, long-lived donors had higher diversity and more naive CD4+ cells.

The authors ran a second PCR of about 7 to 11 cycles using a sample-barcoded 5' primer and a J-beta primer mix. Each TCR beta cDNA got a 12-nucleotide random molecular identifier. The study obtained at least 2.5 million CDR3-containing paired-end reads from every sample. TCRdb reprocessed the 5' RACE reads via MiXCR and lists one record per CDR3 protein. Of about 640,000 distinct CDR3 sequences listed, around 54% are singletons. The CDR3 has 15 amino acids. Between the trimmed V and J ends, which lost 6 bases and 0 bases, there was a span of 17 bases. Germline V gene lookup returns CDR1 SQVTM and CDR2 ANQGSEA. No fewer than 5.5 micrograms of total RNA were isolated from every sample.

This clonotype originated in a man in his sixties in good health. The sequencing sample was made of blood. This chain connects TRBV29-1 to TRBJ1-2, with no clear D. In nucleotides, the CDR3 is TGCAGCGTCGACGGTATCGGGGAGGCTAACTATGGCTACACCTTC. It encodes CSVDGIGEANYGYTF.